Listed below are T cell receptor beta chains from one sample, sequenced in a study of low-dose radiotherapy and immunotherapy resistance in tumors. TCRdb recomputed calls from the reads with MiXCR, one row per CDR3 protein. The sample contains 95,000 to 100,000 distinct CDR3 sequences, around 21% of which appear only once. The material was PBMCs, obtained after low-dose radiotherapy plus immunotherapy. These receptors all come from a male donor with prostate cancer. CDR3s include the opening cysteine and the closing phenylalanine or tryptophan. The order of the fields is CDR3 DNA, CDR3 protein, D gene, clone size, V gene, J gene. The D gene is left open where the match is weak. Clone size is shown for a subset of rows, as once, few, many or a class of expanded clone.

DNA: TGTGCCAGCAGCTTTGGGACAGGCGACAATCAGCCCCAGCATTTT
CDR3: CASSFGTGDNQPQHF
D: TRBD1
size: many
V: TRBV5-6
J: TRBJ1-5

DNA: TGTGCCTGGAGGGACAGGAGTAACTATGGCTACACCTTC
CDR3: CAWRDRSNYGYTF
D: TRBD1
size: many
V: TRBV30
J: TRBJ1-2

DNA: TGTGCCAGTAGTCGAAGGGATCGGGAGCAGTACTTC
CDR3: CASSRRDREQYF
D: .
size: many
V: TRBV19
J: TRBJ2-7

DNA: TGCAGTGCTAGACCAAAAGGTACAGGGTGGAGCTATGGCTACACCTTC
CDR3: CSARPKGTGWSYGYTF
D: .
size: many
V: TRBV20-1
J: TRBJ1-2

DNA: TGTGCCAGCAGCGGTGAGGGGGCGCGTTCCGGGGAGCTGTTTTTT
CDR3: CASSGEGARSGELFF
D: TRBD1
size: many
V: TRBV7-9
J: TRBJ2-2

DNA: TGCAGTGTTCACTACCTGCTTTCTGGGGCCAACGTCCTGACTTTC
CDR3: CSVHYLLSGANVLTF
D: .
size: many
V: TRBV20-1
J: TRBJ2-6

DNA: TGTGCCAGCTCACCACTAGCGGGGGGGCCGGGGTACGAGCAGTACTTC
CDR3: CASSPLAGGPGYEQYF
D: TRBD2
size: .
V: TRBV18
J: TRBJ2-7

DNA: TGTGCCAGCAGCCCCCCCGGGACTCCGGCCCGAAAACTGTTTTTT
CDR3: CASSPPGTPARKLFF
D: .
size: many
V: TRBV7-9
J: TRBJ1-4

DNA: TGTGCCAGCGGCCTAGCGGCCGCCCAAGATACGCAGTATTTT
CDR3: CASGLAAAQDTQYF
D: TRBD2
size: many
V: TRBV2
J: TRBJ2-3

DNA: TGTGCCAGCAGTGTGGGGCCCGAGGGGAACCAAGAGACCCAGTACTTC
CDR3: CASSVGPEGNQETQYF
D: .
size: many
V: TRBV6-1
J: TRBJ2-5

DNA: TGTGCCAGCAGCCAAGATCGACAGGTCGGCTACACCTTC
CDR3: CASSQDRQVGYTF
D: .
size: many
V: TRBV14
J: TRBJ1-2

DNA: TGTGCCAGCAGCGCAGGGACAGGGGACACCGGGGAGCTGTTTTTT
CDR3: CASSAGTGDTGELFF
D: TRBD1
size: .
V: TRBV6-2/TRBV6-3
J: TRBJ2-2

DNA: TGTGCCAGCAGTTTTTCGAGAAACAATGAGCAGTTCTTC
CDR3: CASSFSRNNEQFF
D: .
size: many
V: TRBV11-1
J: TRBJ2-1

DNA: TGCGCCAGCAGCCATATAGTCCGAAATGAGCAGTTCTTC
CDR3: CASSHIVRNEQFF
D: .
size: .
V: TRBV4-1
J: TRBJ2-1

DNA: TGTGCCAGCAGCCAAGATCGCCGTGGGGAGCTGTTTTTT
CDR3: CASSQDRRGELFF
D: .
size: many
V: TRBV14
J: TRBJ2-2

DNA: TGTGCCAGCTCAGGGGAGGGCGAGCAGTACTTC
CDR3: CASSGEGEQYF
D: TRBD2
size: .
V: TRBV18
J: TRBJ2-7

DNA: TGTGCCAGCAGCGGGACTAGCGGGGGGTCAGAGCTGTTTTTT
CDR3: CASSGTSGGSELFF
D: TRBD2
size: many
V: TRBV11-2
J: TRBJ2-2

DNA: TGTGCCAGCAGCCAAGGGGGGGCCCCCCAACCTTTCTTC
CDR3: CASSQGGAPQPFF
D: .
size: many
V: TRBV3-1
J: TRBJ2-1

DNA: TGTGCCAGCAGCCAAAGACAGGGGGCTGGCGAGCAGTACTTC
CDR3: CASSQRQGAGEQYF
D: TRBD1
size: many
V: TRBV14
J: TRBJ2-7

DNA: TGTGCCAGCAGCCAAGATGGGCCCCAAAGTGGTCAGCCCCAGCATTTT
CDR3: CASSQDGPQSGQPQHF
D: .
size: many
V: TRBV3-1
J: TRBJ1-5

DNA: TGTGCCAGCAGCTTGAAGGATGAGCAGTTCTTC
CDR3: CASSLKDEQFF
D: .
size: once
V: TRBV5-4
J: TRBJ2-1

DNA: TGTGCCAGCAGCAATCAGGGGTTGAACATTCAGTACTTC
CDR3: CASSNQGLNIQYF
D: .
size: many
V: TRBV21-1
J: TRBJ2-4

DNA: TGCGCCAGCAGTGTGGACGGGCGATGGGGCTCTGAAGCTTTCTTT
CDR3: CASSVDGRWGSEAFF
D: .
size: many
V: TRBV5-1
J: TRBJ1-1

DNA: TGTGCCAGCAGCCCAACAGGGTCTCCGGGAAACACCATATATTTT
CDR3: CASSPTGSPGNTIYF
D: .
size: many
V: TRBV7-6
J: TRBJ1-3

DNA: TGTGCCAGCAGTGAAAACCCGGGACAGGGGAATGAAAAACTGTTTTTT
CDR3: CASSENPGQGNEKLFF
D: TRBD1
size: many
V: TRBV6-2/TRBV6-3
J: TRBJ1-4

DNA: TGTGCCAGCAGCGGTGTGGGACCGCCCTACGAGCAGTACTTC
CDR3: CASSGVGPPYEQYF
D: .
size: many
V: TRBV5-1
J: TRBJ2-7

DNA: TGCGCCAGCAGCTCCGGGACACCGAACACCGGGGAGCTGTTTTTT
CDR3: CASSSGTPNTGELFF
D: .
size: many
V: TRBV5-1
J: TRBJ2-2

DNA: TGTGCTGTCGGGGACAGGGGTGTAACTGGTGAAGCTTTCTTT
CDR3: CAVGDRGVTGEAFF
D: TRBD1
size: .
V: TRBV10-3
J: TRBJ1-1

DNA: TGTGCTAGTGATAACCGGGACAGGTTACTAACGAACACCGGGGAGCTGTTTTTT
CDR3: CASDNRDRLLTNTGELFF
D: TRBD1
size: .
V: TRBV12-5
J: TRBJ2-2

DNA: TGCAGCGTTGATCTAGCGTCAGATACGCAGTATTTT
CDR3: CSVDLASDTQYF
D: .
size: .
V: TRBV29-1
J: TRBJ2-3

DNA: TGCGCCAGCAGTGATAGGGAAACTAGGAATTCACCCCTCCACTTT
CDR3: CASSDRETRNSPLHF
D: .
size: many
V: TRBV10-1
J: TRBJ1-6

DNA: TGTGCCAGCAGTCCCGACCGCGAAGTTGACAGGTCTTACGAGCAGTACTTC
CDR3: CASSPDREVDRSYEQYF
D: .
size: .
V: TRBV28
J: TRBJ2-7

DNA: TGTGCCAGCAGCACGGGACAGGGTGTAGTAGTAGCTGAGCAGTTCTTC
CDR3: CASSTGQGVVVAEQFF
D: TRBD1
size: many
V: TRBV5-5
J: TRBJ2-1

DNA: TGTGCCAGCAGCTTCAGGGTTAACCAAGAGACCCAGTACTTC
CDR3: CASSFRVNQETQYF
D: .
size: many
V: TRBV7-6
J: TRBJ2-5

DNA: TGTGCCAGCAGTTTGACTCCCAACTATGGCTACACCTTC
CDR3: CASSLTPNYGYTF
D: .
size: many
V: TRBV6-2/TRBV6-3
J: TRBJ1-2